Here is one T cell receptor beta chain with its context. Its antigen is unidentified. This CDR3 has 15 residues. V was pared by 5 bases and J by 7 bases, with 9 bases of the junction left unmatched. Germline V gives CDR1 SGHVS, CDR2 FQNEAQ. The repertoire was sequenced with immunoSEQ multiplex PCR; TCRdb's copy has only in-frame clones and lacks some. The data show about 58,000 clones, around 90% seen once. This sample was taken from a study of OX40 agonist ivuxolimab in advanced cancers. Points from the study as a whole: There were also nonresponders showing low normalized T-cell clonal expansion. The study observed clonal expansion of CD4+ and CD8+ blood T cells by week 6 at 0.1 to 3.0 mg/kg.

Blood specimens came from baseline, cycle 4 day 1, and cycle 7 day 1. The receptor was isolated from an adult with an advanced solid tumor such as melanoma, head and neck, liver or kidney cancer. Sequencing used CD4+ or CD8+ T cells sorted from blood, obtained in a trial of the OX40 agonist ivuxolimab. The rearrangement links TRBV7-8 to TRBJ2-5, with TRBD2 matching over 11 bases. CDR3 nucleotides: TGTGCCAGCAGCATTAGCGGGGGGGCCTTGGTGACCCAGTACTTC. It translates to CASSISGGALVTQYF.